These 22 T cell receptor beta chains originate from one sample sequenced in a study of shared clonotypes between healthy human individuals. Repertoires were generated with immunoSEQ multiplex PCR, while TCRdb's copy carries only in-frame clones and drops some. The table lists about 2.4 million clones, approximately 94% of them singletons. The sample was naive CD4+ T cells from PBMCs. Subset specified: CD45RA+ positively selected. The receptors shown here come from a man between 18 and 29 years old in good health. Some clones in this sample may be carry-over from other donors' samples.

The table lists this clone with a count of one. This sequence joins TRBV7-9 and TRBJ1-3; D not certain. The CDR3 sequence is 16 residues long. The V end was cut by 7 bases, the J end by 3 bases, with 19 bases between. Germline V gene data show CDR1 as SEHNR and CDR2 as FQNEAQ (reference sequence). The CDR3 nucleotides read TGTGCCAGCACCTCCCTCTGGCGGTCTGATGGAAACACCATATATTTT. It encodes CASTSLWRSDGNTIYF. The full variable domain, in which reference TRBV7-9 and TRBJ1-3 provide the parts outside the CDR3, is DTGVSQNPRHKITKRGQNVTFRCDPISEHNRLYWYRQTLGQGPEFLTYFQNEAQLEKSRLLSDRFSAERPKGSFSTLEIQRTEQGDSAMYLCASTSLWRSDGNTIYFGEGSWLTVV.

V is TRBV30 and J is TRBJ2-7, with D perhaps TRBD1 (6 bases). Per the germline V gene, CDR1 is GTSNPN and CDR2 is SVGIG (reference sequence). V shed 0 bases and J shed 10 bases, with 19 bases lying between them. This CDR3 region has 14 residues. The CDR3 protein is CAWSVGFSGERQYF. The CDR3 DNA sequence: TGTGCCTGGAGTGTAGGTTTTTCAGGGGAGCGACAGTACTTC.

This chain connects TRBV6-5 to TRBJ1-1; weak D call: TRBD1 (5 bases). Germline V CDR1 and CDR2: MNHEY, SVGAGI. Between the trimmed V and J ends, which lost 2 bases and 5 bases, there was a span of 9 bases. The CDR3 has 13 amino acids. CDR3 in amino acids: CASSYGWGTEAFF. The CDR3 DNA follows: TGTGCCAGCAGTTACGGATGGGGGACTGAAGCTTTCTTT.

This clone was detected once. The chain combines TRBV4-3 with TRBJ2-2; perhaps TRBD2 as D (7 bases). The CDR3 runs 19 residues. Germline CDR1 is LGHNA and CDR2 is YSLEER. V gave up 3 bases and J gave up 2 bases, with 22 bases separating them. CDR3 sequence reads: CASSQERAGAGVNTGELFF. Here the CDR3 DNA reads TGCGCCAGCAGCCAGGAGAGGGCGGGGGCTGGTGTTAACACCGGGGAGCTGTTTTTT.

A word on this clone: Other nucleotide sequences in the sample specify the same CDR3. The rearrangement links TRBV20-1 to TRBJ2-5; D is unclear. Trimming cost V 2 bases and J 5 bases, with 3 bases left between them. CDR3 length: 10 residues. The germline CDR1 and CDR2 sequences are DFQATT and SNEGSKA (reference sequence). The CDR3 protein is CSARKETQYF. The CDR3 DNA reads as TGCAGTGCTAGAAAGGAGACCCAGTACTTC.

The rearrangement joins TRBV6-1 to TRBJ2-2, with unresolved D. From germline, CDR1 is MNHNS and CDR2 SASEGT. This CDR3 is built from 15 residues. The V end was cut by 2 bases, the J end by 2 bases, with 9 bases between. CDR3: CASSEPPLNTGELFF. CDR3 coding DNA: TGTGCCAGCAGTGAACCCCCCCTCAACACCGGGGAGCTGTTTTTT.

The chain carries TRBV6-5 and TRBJ2-7; no definite D call. The V end was cut by 0 bases, the J end by 3 bases, with 12 bases between. The CDR3 loop spans 15 amino acids. Germline assignment: CDR1 MNHEY and CDR2 SVGAGI. The CDR3 DNA follows: TGTGCCAGCAGTTACTCTTCAGCGTACTACTACGAGCAGTACTTC. Translation: CASSYSSAYYYEQYF.

The V call is TRBV2, the J call TRBJ2-2, with D unresolved. Trimming pared 5 bases from V and 1 base from J, leaving 11 bases between. CDR1 is SNHLY, CDR2 FYNNEI, per germline. This CDR3 has 15 amino acids. The chain's CDR3 is CASSSLDGNTGELFF. The CDR3 nucleotides are TGTGCCAGCAGTAGCCTGGACGGGAACACCGGGGAGCTGTTTTTT.

Regarding this clone: Other nucleotide sequences in the sample specify the same CDR3. The V gene is TRBV5-4, the J gene TRBJ2-2, with 7 bases that match TRBD1. This CDR3 spans 14 amino acids. In germline, CDR1 is SGHNT, CDR2 YYREEE (reference sequence). V dropped 5 bases and J dropped 1; count of bases not matched to a gene: 2. The CDR3 DNA reads as TGTGCCAGCAGTCGGGACAGGAACACCGGGGAGCTGTTTTTT. Translation gives CASSRDRNTGELFF.

V gene TRBV5-1 combines with J gene TRBJ1-1; 7 bases align to TRBD1. The CDR3 totals 14 residues. Germline V gene sequence: CDR1 SGHRS, CDR2 YFSETQ. Unmatched junction bases numbered 2, after V lost 2 bases and J lost 1 base. The CDR3 coding sequence is TGCGCCAGCAGCTTATGGGACAGGAACACTGAAGCTTTCTTT. As protein: CASSLWDRNTEAFF.

Comment on this clone: The same CDR3 can be traced to other DNA sequences in this sample. The V gene is TRBV2, the J gene TRBJ2-6; no definite D call. This CDR3 has 14 amino acids. With 4 bases removed from V and 1 base from J, the gap between germline ends came to 5 bases. The germline gives CDR1 SNHLY, CDR2 FYNNEI. CDR3 sequence: CASSGVSGANVLTF. CDR3 DNA: TGTGCCAGCAGTGGGGTATCTGGGGCCAACGTCCTGACTTTC.

This clone was recorded only once. The chain uses TRBV28 and TRBJ2-3; D gene uncertain. Per germline, CDR1 MDHEN and CDR2 SYDVKM. The length of the CDR3 is 12 residues. Between the trimmed V and J ends, which lost 3 bases and 5 bases, there was a span of 6 bases. The DNA of the CDR3 is TGTGCCAGCAGTTTGGGGAAAGATACGCAGTATTTT. Encoded protein: CASSLGKDTQYF.

V usage is TRBV18 and J usage is TRBJ1-5, with no clear D. CDR1 and CDR2 from the germline V gene are KGHSH and LQKENI. V lost 1 base, J lost 1 base, and 11 bases lay in between. The CDR3 runs 16 residues. The CDR3 reads CASSPRLAESNQPQHF. CDR3 DNA sequence: TGTGCCAGCTCACCACGTTTGGCAGAGAGCAATCAGCCCCAGCATTTT.

The V call is TRBV18, the J call TRBJ2-7; D not resolved. CDR1 and CDR2 from the germline V gene are KGHSH and LQKENI. The CDR3 covers 14 residues. Trimming stripped 6 bases from V and 4 bases from J, with 16 bases between. CDR3 in DNA: TGTGCCAGCTCTGCGGCGGACGGCCCTTACGAGCAGTACTTC. It encodes CASSAADGPYEQYF.

V is TRBV4-3 and J is TRBJ2-3; possible D gene TRBD1, 6 bases. Trimming left V 1 base short and J 0 bases short, with 14 bases between. Germline V gives CDR1 LGHNA, CDR2 YSLEER. There are 17 residues in the CDR3. The CDR3 sequence is CASSQGGPESSTDTQYF. CDR3 DNA sequence: TGCGCCAGCAGCCAAGGGGGGCCGGAATCTAGCACAGATACGCAGTATTTT.

The V gene is TRBV30, the J gene TRBJ1-2; TRBD1 is a possible D gene (5 bases). Trimming cost V 2 bases and J 7 bases, with 14 bases left between them. This CDR3 is 13 amino acids long. Germline values: CDR1 GTSNPN, CDR2 SVGIG (reference sequence). The CDR3 bases are TGTGCCTGGAGTACGGAGAGAGGGGTTGGCTACACCTTC. Translated, it gives CAWSTERGVGYTF.

The chain couples TRBV10-3 to TRBJ2-3; 9 positions match TRBD1. This CDR3 has 12 amino acids. CDR1 is ENHRY, CDR2 SYGVKD, per germline. J lost 5 bases, V lost 9 bases, and 3 bases had no gene match. The CDR3: CAINRGQDTQYF. CDR3 nucleotide sequence: TGTGCCATAAACAGGGGGCAAGATACGCAGTATTTT.

In this sample, this clone turned up a few times. CDR3 in amino acids: CASRPDGGEQPQHF. The DNA of the CDR3 is TGTGCCAGCAGACCCGACGGGGGCGAACAGCCCCAGCATTTT. This rearrangement joins TRBV6-5 to TRBJ1-5; tentative D call: TRBD1 (6 bases). The CDR3 consists of 14 residues. Per the germline V gene, CDR1 is MNHEY and CDR2 is SVGAGI. V was trimmed by 6 bases and J by 7 bases, leaving 16 bases between them.

The count of this clone is one. The J gene is TRBJ2-5, the V gene TRBV25-1, with 9 bases aligning to TRBD2. Matching the DNA end better, TRBJ2-7 makes the J call doubtful. CDR1 and CDR2 from the germline V gene are MGHDK and SYGVNS. The CDR3 contains 15 residues. CDR3 residues: CASSEGGGGTYEQYF. The DNA of the CDR3 is TGTGCCAGCAGTGAAGGCGGGGGGGGAACCTACGAGCAGTACTTC.

This chain links TRBV6-5 with TRBJ2-5; TRBD2 agrees at 10 bases. Germline trimming cut 7 bases from V and 7 bases from J; bases unmatched to any gene: 12. This CDR3 is built from 15 residues. The germline V gene has CDR1 MNHEY and CDR2 SVGAGI. This chain's CDR3 is CASTQAAGGRGTQYF. The CDR3 nucleotides are TGTGCCAGCACGCAGGCAGCGGGAGGGCGGGGGACCCAGTACTTC.

Here the CDR3 reads CASSWGSGSYNEQFF. DNA for the CDR3: TGTGCCAGCAGCTGGGGTAGCGGTTCCTACAATGAGCAGTTCTTC. This chain joins TRBV11-3 and TRBJ2-1; D is perhaps TRBD2 (6 bases). The CDR3 spans 15 residues. V was trimmed by 4 bases and J by 1 base, leaving 11 bases between them. The germline gives CDR1 SGHNT, CDR2 YENEEA.

The chain joins TRBV5-1 to TRBJ2-1; D perhaps matches TRBD2 (5 bases). The CDR3 contains 13 residues. Trimming stripped 2 bases from V and 6 bases from J, with 9 bases between. The V gene's germline CDR1 is SGHRS and CDR2 YFSETQ. CDR3: CASSFGRGNEQFF. CDR3 sequence (DNA): TGCGCCAGCAGCTTCGGACGGGGCAATGAGCAGTTCTTC.